The 23 T cell receptor beta chains listed next were all sequenced from one sample in a study of blood T cells in healthy people across ages. Then a second PCR, running about 6 to 12 cycles, was carried out with a sample-barcoded 5' primer and a J-beta primer mix. TCRdb analysed the 5' RACE reads with MiXCR anew, one entry per CDR3 protein. The sample includes 800,000 or so distinct CDR3 sequences, about half of them seen just once. Input material: blood. These receptors all stem from an elderly man in good health.

CDR3: CASGRQSWQYF. In nucleotides, the CDR3 is TGTGCCAGCGGCCGACAGTCTTGGCAGTACTTC. The V and J genes are TRBV6-2 or TRBV6-3 and TRBJ2-7; weak D call: TRBD1 (5 bases). V gave up 8 bases and J gave up 9 bases, with 14 bases separating them. The CDR3 runs 11 residues. Germline V CDR1 and CDR2: MNHEY, SVGEGT.

This clonotype occurred many times. The V call is TRBV5-1, the J call TRBJ2-1; TRBD2 aligns across 12 bases. The length of the CDR3 is 19 residues. Germline CDR1 reads SGHRS; CDR2 reads YFSETQ. The J segment lost 1 base and the V segment lost 2 bases, leaving 10 bases of the junction unmatched. The CDR3 sequence: CASSLGLAGGTPSYNEQFF. CDR3 in DNA: TGCGCCAGCAGCTTAGGTCTAGCGGGGGGGACACCTTCCTACAATGAGCAGTTCTTC.

This clonotype has just one count. A read error may be the cause here, since a much bigger clone is one base away. Here the CDR3 DNA reads TGTGCCAGCAGCGTAGTAACGGGATACAATGAGCAGTTCTTC. It specifies CASSVVTGYNEQFF. The chain recombines TRBV11-2 with TRBJ2-1; D is possibly TRBD2 (5 bases). The V and J ends lost 5 bases and 4 bases respectively, with 12 bases between them. CDR3 length equals 14 residues. Per germline, CDR1 SGHAT and CDR2 FQNNGV.

V and J are TRBV4-2 and TRBJ1-6; weak D call: TRBD1 (6 bases). Germline assignment: CDR1 LGHNA and CDR2 YNFKEQ. V was cut by 0 bases and J by 10 bases, with 13 bases left in between. The CDR3 is 15 residues long. In DNA form, the CDR3 reads TGTGCCAGCAGCCAAGATCAAACCAGGGGATCACCCCTCCACTTT. This encodes CASSQDQTRGSPLHF.

As regards this clonotype: The junction and the germline gene differ at one end; a read error may be behind it. The chain uses TRBV7-7 and TRBJ2-5; no clear D. Per germline, CDR1 SSHAT and CDR2 FNYEAQ (reference sequence). The CDR3 runs to 13 residues. CDR3 DNA: TGTGCTAGCAGCGCGTCCCTTGGCAAGACCCAGTACTTC. Translated: CASSASLGKTQYF.

CDR3 in amino acids: CASSLAVTGAGETQYF. CDR3 nucleotide sequence: TGCGCCAGCAGCTTGGCGGTTACCGGGGCGGGAGAGACCCAGTACTTC. The J gene is TRBJ2-7, the V gene TRBV5-1; D possibly uses TRBD1 or TRBD2 (5 bases each). The last part of the DNA fits TRBJ2-5 better; the J call may be wrong. The CDR3 has 16 residues. CDR1 SGHRS and CDR2 YFSETQ come from the germline V gene.

Comment on this clonotype: Since a much larger clone is just one base distant, this may be a read error. The chain uses TRBV15 and TRBJ2-7, with a weak D call TRBD2 (5 bases). This CDR3 has 13 residues. Germline V gene sequence: CDR1 LNHNV, CDR2 YYDKDF (reference sequence). The V and J ends lost 0 bases and 6 bases respectively, with 9 bases between them. CDR3 DNA sequence: TGTGCCACCAGCAGAGATCGCGGGTTCGAGCAGTACTTC. Translating it yields CATSRDRGFEQYF.

This clonotype appeared a few times. The V call is TRBV7-8, the J call TRBJ2-2; D possibly uses TRBD1 or TRBD2 (5 bases each). This CDR3 contains 18 residues. Per germline, CDR1 SGHVS and CDR2 FQNEAQ. V dropped 1 base and J dropped 4 bases, with 19 bases sitting between them. This CDR3 is CASSLEGVQGYVTGELFF. The CDR3 DNA follows: TGTGCCAGCAGCTTAGAGGGAGTCCAGGGTTACGTCACCGGGGAGCTGTTTTTT.

The rearrangement links TRBV7-8 to TRBJ2-1, with a possible D match to TRBD2 (5 bases). The V end lost 5 bases, the J end lost 9 bases, and 8 bases lay between the germline ends. This CDR3 contains 11 residues. Germline V gives CDR1 SGHVS, CDR2 FQNEAQ. The CDR3 coding sequence is TGTGCCAGCAGCGAACTAGGTGAGCAGTTCTTC. Translated, it gives CASSELGEQFF. Full variable domain (rest looked up from reference TRBV7-8 and TRBJ2-1): GAGVSQSPRYKVAKRGQDVALRCDPISGHVSLFWYQQALGQGPEFLTYFQNEAQLDKSGLPSDRFFAERPEGSVSTLKIQRTQQEDSAVYLCASSELGEQFFGPGTRLTVL.

This rearrangement joins TRBV20-1 to TRBJ2-5; TRBD2 matches at 9 bases. J lost 11 bases, V lost 6 bases, and 19 bases had no gene match. The CDR3 sequence is 15 residues long. Per the germline V gene, CDR1 is DFQATT and CDR2 is SNEGSKA (reference sequence). CDR3 sequence reads: CSATNAGGVRDEQYF. In nucleotides, the CDR3 is TGCAGTGCCACCAACGCGGGAGGGGTTAGGGATGAGCAGTACTTC.

V gene TRBV3-1 combines with J gene TRBJ1-1, with 7 bases matching TRBD1. There are 15 residues in the CDR3. Losses at the gene ends were 0 bases for V and 4 bases for J; bases not matched to a gene: 5. Germline values: CDR1 LGHDT, CDR2 YNNKEL (reference sequence). CDR3 nucleotides: TGTGCCAGCAGCCAAGATGCTACAGGGGCCACTGAAGCTTTCTTT. It is translated as CASSQDATGATEAFF.

This clonotype was recorded a few times. The rearrangement uses TRBV7-3 and TRBJ2-1, with TRBD2 matching 10 bases. V was pared by 5 bases and J by 9 bases, with 4 bases of the junction left unmatched. Germline values: CDR1 SGHTA, CDR2 FQGTGA. CDR3 length: 13 residues. The CDR3 is CASSEREGGEQFF. The CDR3 DNA reads as TGTGCCAGCAGCGAGCGGGAGGGCGGTGAGCAGTTCTTC.

This clonotype was recorded many times. The chain employs TRBV6-5 and TRBJ2-1, with D maybe TRBD2 (5 bases). Trimming stripped 5 bases from V and 4 bases from J, with 9 bases between. The CDR3 is 13 residues long. Germline V gene sequence: CDR1 MNHEY, CDR2 SVGAGI. The CDR3 loop reads CASSRTDYNEQFF. The CDR3 nucleotides are TGTGCCAGCAGTCGGACTGATTACAATGAGCAGTTCTTC.

The chain carries TRBV27 and TRBJ2-5; D gene unclear. This CDR3 has 14 residues. With 2 bases removed from V and 5 bases from J, the gap between germline ends came to 12 bases. Germline CDR1 MNHEY, CDR2 SMNVEV (reference sequence). Here the CDR3 reads CASSLIGERETQYF. The CDR3 bases are TGTGCCAGCAGTTTAATTGGGGAAAGGGAGACCCAGTACTTC.

On this clonotype: Germline and junction disagree at one end, which may indicate a read error. The rearrangement links TRBV7-9 to TRBJ2-1, with TRBD2 identical over 7 bases. The length of the CDR3 is 15 residues. Germline V lookup: CDR1 SEHNR, CDR2 FQNEAQ (reference sequence). The CDR3 protein is CASSLREGLYSEQFF. The CDR3 DNA sequence: TGTGCCAGCAGCTTGAGGGAGGGCCTGTACAGTGAGCAGTTCTTC.

This clonotype was found many times. This chain connects TRBV28 to TRBJ2-5; D may be TRBD1 (6 bases). The CDR3 is 12 amino acids. The ends were cut back, 10 bases at V and 6 bases at J, with 15 bases in the middle. In germline, CDR1 is MDHEN, CDR2 SYDVKM. The CDR3 bases are TGTGCCACCAGGTCAGGGGTGAAGACCCAGTACTTC. It specifies CATRSGVKTQYF.

This clonotype was observed a handful of times. The chain recombines TRBV9 with TRBJ2-1; no reliable D call. CDR1 SGDLS and CDR2 YYNGEE come from the germline V gene. There are 16 residues in the CDR3. The V end lost 4 bases, the J end lost 0 bases, and 14 bases lay between the germline ends. The CDR3 DNA follows: TGTGCCAGCAGCCCCGGCCTTCCCAGCTCCTACAATGAGCAGTTCTTC. Amino acid sequence: CASSPGLPSSYNEQFF.

The CDR3 DNA reads as TGTGCCATCAGTGAGTCGGTCCCAAGGGATGGCTACACCTTC. It yields the protein CAISESVPRDGYTF. V usage is TRBV10-3 and J usage is TRBJ1-2; D not resolved. Trimming removed 0 bases from V and 6 bases from J, with 11 bases in between. CDR3 length: 14 amino acids. CDR1 is ENHRY and CDR2 is SYGVKD in the germline V gene.

The CDR3 sequence is CASRTSGSHNEQFF. The CDR3 DNA follows: TGTGCCAGCAGAACTAGCGGGAGCCACAATGAGCAGTTCTTC. J is TRBJ2-1 and V is TRBV28; 11 bases fit TRBD2. Per the germline V gene, CDR1 is MDHEN and CDR2 is SYDVKM. Trimming took 6 bases from V and 5 from J; bases not matched to a gene: 3. The CDR3 totals 14 residues.

To note about this clonotype: A much larger clone differs from this one at a single base, so this may be a read error. CDR3 nucleotides: TGTGCCAGCAGGTTAGCGAGCGGGAGTACAGATACGCAGTATTTT. Residues: CASRLASGSTDTQYF. This chain connects TRBV28 to TRBJ2-3, with 8 bases aligning to TRBD2. Germline loops: CDR1 MDHEN, CDR2 SYDVKM. Trimming at V came to 6 bases and at J to 3 bases, leaving 8 bases not matched to a gene. The CDR3 is made up of 15 amino acids.

This sequence joins TRBV7-2 and TRBJ1-1, with a tentative D call TRBD1 (6 bases). Germline CDR1 reads SGHTA; CDR2 reads FQGNSA. Trimming shortened V by 5 bases and J by 6 bases, and 13 bases separated the two germline ends. CDR3 length: 13 residues. CDR3 in amino acids: CASSVDRISEAFF. CDR3 nucleotide sequence: TGTGCCAGCAGCGTAGACAGGATTTCTGAAGCTTTCTTT.

This clonotype was observed a single time. This chain uses TRBV5-1 with TRBJ2-5; TRBD1 or TRBD2 may be the D gene (5 bases each). V lost 2 bases to trimming and J lost 5 bases, with 16 bases between them. This CDR3 region has 15 residues. Germline loops: CDR1 SGHRS, CDR2 YFSETQ. The CDR3 spells CASSLTVGVGETQYF. CDR3 DNA sequence: TGCGCCAGCAGCTTAACTGTGGGGGTCGGCGAGACCCAGTACTTC.

This clonotype was picked up a small number of times. The rearrangement links TRBV7-2 to TRBJ2-1, with 13 bases identical to TRBD2. This CDR3 comprises 16 residues. V lost 2 bases and J lost 5; bases outside the gene matches: 3. Germline CDR1 and CDR2: SGHTA and FQGNSA. The CDR3 region is CASSLLGLAGNNEQFF. CDR3 coding DNA: TGTGCCAGCAGCTTACTGGGACTAGCGGGAAACAATGAGCAGTTCTTC.